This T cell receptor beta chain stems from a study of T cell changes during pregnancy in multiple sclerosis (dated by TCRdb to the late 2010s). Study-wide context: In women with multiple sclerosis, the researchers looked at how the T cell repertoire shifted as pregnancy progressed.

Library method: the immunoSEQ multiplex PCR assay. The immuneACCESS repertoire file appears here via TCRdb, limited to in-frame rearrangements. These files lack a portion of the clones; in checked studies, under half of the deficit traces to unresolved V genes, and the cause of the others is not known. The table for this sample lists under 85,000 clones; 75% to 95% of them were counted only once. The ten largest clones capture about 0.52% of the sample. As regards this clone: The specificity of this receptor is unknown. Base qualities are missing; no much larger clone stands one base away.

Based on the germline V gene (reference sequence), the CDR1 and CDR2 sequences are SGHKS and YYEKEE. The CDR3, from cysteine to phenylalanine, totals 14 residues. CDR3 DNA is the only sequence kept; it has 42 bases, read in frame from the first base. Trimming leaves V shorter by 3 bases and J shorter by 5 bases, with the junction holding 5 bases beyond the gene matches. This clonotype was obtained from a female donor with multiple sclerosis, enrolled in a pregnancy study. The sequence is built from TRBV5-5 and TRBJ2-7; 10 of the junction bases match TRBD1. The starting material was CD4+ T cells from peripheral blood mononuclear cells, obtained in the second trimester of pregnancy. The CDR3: CASSSGTGVDEQYF. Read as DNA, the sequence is TGTGCCAGCAGCTCCGGGACAGGGGTGGACGAGCAGTACTTC.